This record covers a single T cell receptor (beta chain). Its target is not known. A much larger clone lies a single base off, so this may be a read error. This specimen comes from a study of blood T cells in healthy people across ages. J was trimmed by 4 bases and V by 4 bases; bases with no gene match: 6. CDR3 length: 14 amino acids. From germline, CDR1 is LGHNA and CDR2 YSLEER. PCR was performed a second time for about 6 to 12 cycles using a sample-barcoded 5' primer and a J-beta primer mix. TCRdb re-called the 5' RACE reads with MiXCR, one entry per CDR3 protein. The repertoire includes 550,000 to 650,000 distinct CDR3 sequences, about 30% of them detected once, and 15% to 19% sits in the top ten. Aged roughly 6 to 95, donors were systemically healthy Caucasians from Russia. Samples each yielded at least 5 micrograms of total RNA. Findings and caveats of the study: Possibly confounding the expanded clonotype changes was the fact that donor CMV status was unknown. Per-million-T-cell TCR beta diversity fell roughly linearly with age.

The chain links TRBV4-3 to TRBJ1-1; TRBD1 agrees at 7 bases. Sequencing was carried out using blood. This receptor was identified in an elderly woman in good health. CDR3 DNA: TGCGCCAGCAGCCTTCAGACAGGGAGCACTGAAGCTTTCTTT. Protein: CASSLQTGSTEAFF.